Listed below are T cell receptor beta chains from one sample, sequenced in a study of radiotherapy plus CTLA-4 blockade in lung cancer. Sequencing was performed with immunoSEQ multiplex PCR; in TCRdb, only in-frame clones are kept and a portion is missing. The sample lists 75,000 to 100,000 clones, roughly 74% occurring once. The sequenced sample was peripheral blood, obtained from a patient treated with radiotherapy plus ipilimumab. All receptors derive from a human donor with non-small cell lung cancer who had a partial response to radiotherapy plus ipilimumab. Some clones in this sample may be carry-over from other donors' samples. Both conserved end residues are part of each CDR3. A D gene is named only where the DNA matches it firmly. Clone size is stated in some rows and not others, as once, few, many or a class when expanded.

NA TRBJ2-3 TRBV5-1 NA TGCGCCAGCAGCACAGCGGCCGGGGGCACAGATACGCAGTATTTT CASSTAAGGTDTQYF
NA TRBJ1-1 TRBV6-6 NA TGTGCCAGCAGTTACACACATACAAAGAACACTGAAGCTTTCTTT CASSYTHTKNTEAFF
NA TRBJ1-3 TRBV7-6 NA TGTGCCAGCAGCTTAGAACATGGGCTCTCTGGAAACACCATATATTTT CASSLEHGLSGNTIYF
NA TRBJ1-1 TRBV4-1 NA TGCGCCAGCAGCCAAGTGAACAGACTGAACACTGAAGCTTTCTTT CASSQVNRLNTEAFF
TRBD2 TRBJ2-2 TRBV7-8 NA TGTGCCAGCAGTTTAAGGGCGCGGGGGGCCGGGGAGCTGTTTTTT CASSLRARGAGELFF
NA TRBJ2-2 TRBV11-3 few TGTGCCAGCACACCAGGGGAAGGGGAGCTGTTTTTT CASTPGEGELFF
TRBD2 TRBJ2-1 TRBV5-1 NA TGCGCCAGCAGCGAAACCCTTAGCGGGATCGGGGGAGAGCAGTTCTTC CASSETLSGIGGEQFF
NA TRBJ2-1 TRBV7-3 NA TGTGCCAGCAGTTTGCAGGGTGACTCCTACAATGAGCAGTTCTTC CASSLQGDSYNEQFF
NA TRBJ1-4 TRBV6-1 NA TGTGCCAGCAGTGAACCGGGACACAAGGATGAAAAACTGTTTTTT CASSEPGHKDEKLFF
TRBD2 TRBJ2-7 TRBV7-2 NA TGTGCCAGCAGCTCCGGACTAGCGGGAGGCCTTTGGGCCTTC CASSSGLAGGLWAF
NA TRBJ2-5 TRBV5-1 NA TGCGCCAGCAAACCGGGAGGGGGCGAAGAGACCCAGTACTTC CASKPGGGEETQYF
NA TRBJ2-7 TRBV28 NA TGTGCCAGCAGGGTCGGGAGCTCCTACGAGCAGTACTTC CASRVGSSYEQYF
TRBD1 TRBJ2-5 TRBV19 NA TGTGCCAGCGGGGGAAGGACAGGGGGAGAGACCCAGTACTTC CASGGRTGGETQYF
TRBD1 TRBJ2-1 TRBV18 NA TGTGCCAGCTCCGAGCCGGTTGGGACAGGGAGGGGAAGCCCCTACAATGAGCAGTTCTTC CASSEPVGTGRGSPYNEQFF
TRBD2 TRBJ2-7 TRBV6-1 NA TGTGCCAGCAGTGAACGGCCGGGCGGGGGGAGCTCCTACGAGCAGTACTTC CASSERPGGGSSYEQYF
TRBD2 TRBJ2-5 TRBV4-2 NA TGTGCCAGCAGCCTAGCGGGAGGTTCTGTGCAAGAGACCCAGTACTTC CASSLAGGSVQETQYF
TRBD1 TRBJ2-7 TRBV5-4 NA TGTGCCAGCACCCCGGGACAGGGCCCCTACGAGCAGTACTTC CASTPGQGPYEQYF
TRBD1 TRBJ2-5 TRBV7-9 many TGTGCCAGCAGCTTAGGTGGCTCAGGGGGCCACCAAGAGACCCAGTACTTC CASSLGGSGGHQETQYF
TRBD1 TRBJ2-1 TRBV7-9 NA TGTGCCAGCAGAGATACAGGGGGCTCCTACAATGAGCAGTTCTTC CASRDTGGSYNEQFF
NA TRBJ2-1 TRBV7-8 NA TGTGCCAGCAGCTTAGATCTCGTCCCCCTAGCCAACAATGAGCAGTTCTTC CASSLDLVPLANNEQFF
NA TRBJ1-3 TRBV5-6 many TGTGCCAGCAGCTTCCGAGGGTCCTCTGGAAACACCATATATTTT CASSFRGSSGNTIYF
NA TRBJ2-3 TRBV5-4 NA TGTGCCAGCAGCGGCGGGGGTAGGGGGGCAGATACGCAGTATTTT CASSGGGRGADTQYF
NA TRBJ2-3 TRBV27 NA TGTGCCAGCAGCCTGGGGAGACATTCGGATACGCAGTATTTT CASSLGRHSDTQYF
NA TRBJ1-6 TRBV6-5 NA TGTGCCAGCCGATTCAGAAATTCACCCCTCCACTTT CASRFRNSPLHF
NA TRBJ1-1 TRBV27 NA TGTGCCAGCAGTTTATACGGTCCGAACACTGAAGCTTTCTTT CASSLYGPNTEAFF
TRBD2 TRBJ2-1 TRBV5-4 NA TGTGCCAGCAAGAGGGATAAGCGGGACTACAATGAGCAGTTCTTC CASKRDKRDYNEQFF
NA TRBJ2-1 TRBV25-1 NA TGTGCCAGCAGTGACAGGCCCCCCTACAATGAGCAGTTCTTC CASSDRPPYNEQFF
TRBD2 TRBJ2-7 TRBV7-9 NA TGTGCCAGCAGCTTATGGGGGACTAGCGGGAGGGCCTCCTACGAGCAGTACTTC CASSLWGTSGRASYEQYF
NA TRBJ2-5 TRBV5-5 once TGTGCCAGCAGCCGTACGGCAGGGGGGGAGACCCAGTACTTC CASSRTAGGETQYF
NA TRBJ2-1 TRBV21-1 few TGTGCCAGCAGCAAAACGGGGAGCGGGGAGGTCAATGAGCAGTTCTTC CASSKTGSGEVNEQFF
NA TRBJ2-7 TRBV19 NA TGTGCCAGTAGTATAGCAGGGCAGGGGAGTATCTACGAGCAGTACTTC CASSIAGQGSIYEQYF
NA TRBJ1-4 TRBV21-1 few TGTGCCAGCAGCAAAGCAGTGGTCGAGAGGAATGAAAAACTGTTTTTT CASSKAVVERNEKLFF
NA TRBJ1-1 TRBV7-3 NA TGTGCCAGCAGCTTAGGACAGAACACTGAAGCTTTCTTT CASSLGQNTEAFF
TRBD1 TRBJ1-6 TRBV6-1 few TGTGCCAGCAGTCTTTGGGGACAGGGCAATTCACCCCTCCACTTT CASSLWGQGNSPLHF
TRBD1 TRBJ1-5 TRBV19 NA TGTGCCACCCTGAGCGGGACAGGGGGCGATGAGTTCCAGCCCCAGCATTTT CATLSGTGGDEFQPQHF
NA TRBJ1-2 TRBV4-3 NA TGCGCCAGCAGCCAAGATGGAGGGGTCTATGGCTACACCTTC CASSQDGGVYGYTF
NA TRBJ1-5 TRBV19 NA TGTGCCAGTACGGGGACATTGGTAACGCCCCAGCATTTT CASTGTLVTPQHF
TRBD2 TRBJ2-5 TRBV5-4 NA TGTGCCAGCAGCACGGCTACAGGACTAGATGGGAGGACCCAGTACTTC CASSTATGLDGRTQYF
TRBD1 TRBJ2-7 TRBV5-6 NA TGTGCCAGCAATAAGGGACAGGGCCCCTACGAGCAGTACTTC CASNKGQGPYEQYF
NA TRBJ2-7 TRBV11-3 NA TGTGCCAGCTCCCCGGGGGTCGAGCAGTACTTC CASSPGVEQYF
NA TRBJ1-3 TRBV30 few TGTGCCTGGAGTGTAGGGACTCCCGGAAACACCATATATTTT CAWSVGTPGNTIYF
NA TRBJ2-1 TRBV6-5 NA TGTGCCAGCAGACGCGGGGACAGTGAGCAGTTCTTC CASRRGDSEQFF
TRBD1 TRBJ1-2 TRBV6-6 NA TGTGCCAGCAGTTACCCTGACAGGGACCTCTATGGCTACGCCTTC CASSYPDRDLYGYAF
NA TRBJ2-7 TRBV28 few TGTGCCAGCAGCCCAATTAGACAGGGAGGCGAGCAGTACTTC CASSPIRQGGEQYF
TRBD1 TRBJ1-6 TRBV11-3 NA TGTGCCAGCAGCTTATTCCAGGGGGCAAATTTTGCCGATTCACCCCTCCACTTT CASSLFQGANFADSPLHF
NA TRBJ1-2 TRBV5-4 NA TGTGCCAGCAGCTTGCCGAGGGCGGGACGGGGCTACACCTTC CASSLPRAGRGYTF
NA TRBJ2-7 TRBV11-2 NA TGTGCCAGCAGCTTTCAGGGTAGTGGCCCCTACGAGCAGTACTTC CASSFQGSGPYEQYF
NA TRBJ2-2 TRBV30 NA TGTGCCTGGAGTGTACAACCCGGGGAGCTGTTTTTT CAWSVQPGELFF
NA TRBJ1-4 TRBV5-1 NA TGCGCCAGCAGCTTGACGACAACAACTAATGAAAAACTGTTTTTT CASSLTTTTNEKLFF
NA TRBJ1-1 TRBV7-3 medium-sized TGTGCCAGCAGCTTAAACAGGTTGAACACTGAAGCTTTCTTT CASSLNRLNTEAFF